The TCR beta chain under discussion was sequenced for a study of T cell responses to AZD1222 COVID-19 vaccine. Details on this clone: The target antigen is unknown.

Study findings and constraints: Reportedly, nearly half of unique spike TCRs recognized epitopes outside B.1.351/B.1.1.7 mutations.

TCRdb's copy holds only in-frame clones and misses some; the assay was immunoSEQ multiplex PCR. Among 150,000 to 200,000 clones, around 88% were seen once, and the ten largest hold around a tenth. V was clipped by 0 bases and J by 6 bases, with 9 bases between them. The CDR3 is 13 amino acids. V and J are TRBV12-3 or TRBV12-4 and TRBJ2-7, with D perhaps matching TRBD1 (6 bases). The origin of this receptor is an adult who received the AZD1222 COVID-19 vaccine. The source material was peripheral blood, sampled 28 days after the second AZD1222 dose. CDR3 bases: TGTGCCAGCAGTTTAGCACAGGGTGGCGAGCAGTACTTC. Amino acids: CASSLAQGGEQYF.